What follows are 25 T cell receptor beta chains derived from one specimen sequenced in a study of PD-L1 blockade in urothelial cancer. Repertoires were generated with immunoSEQ multiplex PCR, while TCRdb's copy carries only in-frame clones and drops some. The sample consists of some 65,000 clones, under 90% of them appearing once. As to time point: pretreatment peripheral blood. Sequencing was performed on PBMCs, taken around atezolizumab (anti-PD-L1) treatment. Receptor source: a man between 65 and 85 years old with urothelial cancer.

The chain carries TRBV21-1 and TRBJ2-1; no DNA check was done on the table's D call, TRBD2. TRBV21-1 is a known pseudogene. CDR3 length: 14 residues. CDR3 coding DNA: TGTGCCAGACTAGCGGGAGAAGCATACAATGAGCAGTTCTTC. Protein sequence: CARLAGEAYNEQFF.

This chain uses TRBV10-3 with TRBJ2-3; possible D gene TRBD2, 6 bases. The CDR3 has 14 amino acids. Between the trimmed V and J ends, which lost 10 bases and 3 bases, there was a span of 17 bases. Germline V CDR1 and CDR2: ENHRY, SYGVKD. CDR3 amino acids: CATLVAETTDTQYF. The DNA for the CDR3 is TGTGCCACCCTAGTAGCGGAGACTACAGATACGCAGTATTTT.

This chain connects TRBV4-1 to TRBJ1-4, with D possibly matching TRBD1 (5 bases). Germline V gene sequence: CDR1 MGHRA, CDR2 YSYEKL. Trimming took 4 bases from V and 4 from J, leaving 16 bases between them. This CDR3 has 16 amino acids. CDR3 residues: CASSRLGGGFNEKLFF. In nucleotides, the CDR3 is TGCGCCAGCAGCCGTCTTGGGGGGGGGTTTAATGAAAAACTGTTTTTT.

The CDR3 bases are TGTGCCAGCAGTGGAACTAGCGGGAGCCTTGGGGATGAGCAGTTCTTC. The encoded protein is CASSGTSGSLGDEQFF. The chain has TRBV2 and TRBJ2-1; 11 positions match TRBD2. This CDR3 comprises 16 residues. The trim removed 4 bases at V and 8 bases at J, leaving 10 bases unmatched. The germline gives CDR1 SNHLY, CDR2 FYNNEI.

The chain couples TRBV7-9 to TRBJ1-1, with D maybe TRBD1 (6 bases). This CDR3 comprises 14 residues. Trimming removed 5 bases at V and 5 bases at J, with 15 bases between. Germline V lookup: CDR1 SEHNR, CDR2 FQNEAQ (reference sequence). The CDR3 loop is CASSADSLFTEAFF. DNA of the CDR3: TGTGCCAGCAGCGCGGACAGTCTTTTTACTGAAGCTTTCTTT.

This chain joins TRBV19 and TRBJ2-5, with TRBD2 matching 8 bases. This CDR3 comprises 15 residues. Germline V gene lookup returns CDR1 LNHDA and CDR2 SQIVND (reference sequence). V lost 3 bases to trimming and J lost 0 bases; unmatched junction nucleotides: 3. The CDR3 DNA reads as TGTGCCAGTAGTATCAGCGGGGGTTACCAAGAGACCCAGTACTTC. Its protein product is CASSISGGYQETQYF.

The chain combines TRBV7-9 with TRBJ1-1, with D unclear. The CDR3 contains 14 residues. The germline gives CDR1 SEHNR, CDR2 FQNEAQ (reference sequence). The germline V and J ends were trimmed by 4 bases and 1 base, with 10 bases remaining between them. CDR3 residues: CASSSELWNTEAFF. As DNA, the CDR3 is TGTGCCAGCAGCTCCGAGCTTTGGAACACTGAAGCTTTCTTT.

This clone was seen only once. The chain recombines TRBV5-5 with TRBJ1-1; D is uncertain. This CDR3 has 13 amino acids. Trimming removed 0 bases from V and 1 base from J, with 4 bases in between. CDR1 and CDR2 from the germline V gene are SGHKS and YYEKEE (reference sequence). In DNA form, the CDR3 reads TGTGCCAGCAGCTTGGCTCCGAACACTGAAGCTTTCTTT. Translated, it gives CASSLAPNTEAFF.

V gene TRBV9 combines with J gene TRBJ1-3; D possibly corresponds to TRBD1 (5 bases). With 3 bases removed from V and 3 bases from J, the gap between germline ends came to 13 bases. CDR3 length: 15 residues. Germline V gene sequence: CDR1 SGDLS, CDR2 YYNGEE. This CDR3 is CASSATGGNGNTIYF. CDR3 nucleotide sequence: TGTGCCAGCAGCGCCACCGGGGGGAATGGAAACACCATATATTTT. The full variable domain, its missing parts supplied by reference TRBV9 and TRBJ1-3, is DSGVTQTPKHLITATGQRVTLRCSPRSGDLSVYWYQQSLDQGLQFLIQYYNGEERAKGNILERFSAQQFPDLHSELNLSSLELGDSALYFCASSATGGNGNTIYFGEGSWLTVV.

The CDR3 nucleotides are TGTGCCAGCAGTTCGAGGGGGCTGGGTGGAAACACCATATATTTT. Its translation is CASSSRGLGGNTIYF. This chain uses TRBV6-5 with TRBJ1-3; 7 bases are shared with TRBD1. The V gene end was trimmed by 4 bases and the J gene end by 3 bases; junction bases not matched to a gene: 6. Looked up from germline, CDR1 is MNHEY and CDR2 is SVGAGI. The CDR3 extends over 15 amino acids.

The rearrangement joins TRBV4-1 to TRBJ2-1, with TRBD2 as a possible D gene (6 bases). This CDR3 has 20 amino acids. Germline CDR1 and CDR2: MGHRA and YSYEKL. Trimming removed 3 bases at V and 7 bases at J, with 31 bases between. The CDR3 coding sequence is TGCGCCAGCAGCCACCCGGGCGGTCCCCAGGGTCGGGAGAGGGTTAATGAGCAGTTCTTC. This gives the protein CASSHPGGPQGRERVNEQFF.

This clone was seen a handful of times. The rearrangement uses TRBV7-6 and TRBJ2-1; 7 nucleotides align to TRBD1. The CDR3 has 15 amino acids. The trim removed 5 bases at V and 1 base at J, leaving 5 bases unmatched. Per germline, CDR1 SGHVS and CDR2 FNYEAQ. The CDR3 DNA reads TGTGCCAGCAGCCCGTTGACAGGGTCCTACAATGAGCAGTTCTTC. Encoded protein: CASSPLTGSYNEQFF.

The V call is TRBV30, the J call TRBJ2-7; 11 positions agree with TRBD2. The ends lost 4 bases at V and 5 bases at J; junction bases unmatched: 16. In germline, CDR1 is GTSNPN, CDR2 SVGIG (reference sequence). The CDR3 totals 17 residues. The CDR3 here is CAWNPGHLAGGRNEQYF. Written as DNA, the CDR3 is TGTGCCTGGAACCCGGGCCACCTAGCGGGAGGTCGCAACGAGCAGTACTTC.

In DNA, the CDR3 is TGCAGCGCAAAACAGGGGTGGGCCACTGAAGCTTTCTTT. Its translation is CSAKQGWATEAFF. This rearrangement joins TRBV29-1 to TRBJ1-1, with 7 bases that match TRBD1. Germline V gene data show CDR1 as SQVTM and CDR2 as ANQGSEA. This CDR3 is built from 13 residues. The V gene end was trimmed by 7 bases and the J gene end by 4 bases; junction bases not matched to a gene: 9. The entire variable domain, with the rest obtained from reference TRBV29-1 and TRBJ1-1, is as follows: SAVISQKPSRDICQRGTSLTIQCQVDSQVTMMFWYRQQPGQSLTLIATANQGSEATYESGFVIDKFPISRPNLTFSTLTVSNMSPEDSSIYLCSAKQGWATEAFFGQGTRLTVV.

V is TRBV29-1 and J is TRBJ2-1; D perhaps matches TRBD2 (6 bases). In germline, CDR1 is SQVTM, CDR2 ANQGSEA. The CDR3 runs 14 residues. V was shortened by 4 bases and J by 1 base, with 11 bases between the two germline ends. The CDR3 DNA reads as TGCAGCGTTGTGCGGGAAGCGTCCTACAATGAGCAGTTCTTC. This codes for CSVVREASYNEQFF.

The chain uses TRBV6-6 and TRBJ1-1; the D is unclear. V was pared by 10 bases and J by 4 bases, with 13 bases between. The V gene's germline CDR1 is MNHNY and CDR2 SVGAGI (reference sequence). CDR3 length: 12 residues. The CDR3 nucleotides are TGTGCCACCCACCCGCGGGGCACTGAAGCTTTCTTT. Its protein product is CATHPRGTEAFF.

The chain has TRBV18 and TRBJ1-5; 8 bases line up with TRBD1. Germline trimming cut 6 bases from V and 4 bases from J; bases unmatched to any gene: 2. Germline V gene lookup returns CDR1 KGHSH and CDR2 LQKENI. The CDR3 is 13 residues long. The CDR3 reads CASSWTGNQPQHF. The CDR3 DNA reads TGTGCCAGCTCGTGGACAGGGAATCAGCCCCAGCATTTT.

This rearrangement joins TRBV18 to TRBJ1-1, with 7 nucleotides matching TRBD1. The CDR3 runs 15 residues. Per the germline V gene, CDR1 is KGHSH and CDR2 is LQKENI. V lost 3 bases and J lost 0; bases outside the gene matches: 4. CDR3 in amino acids: CASSPGTEMNTEAFF. The CDR3 DNA sequence: TGTGCCAGCTCACCCGGGACAGAAATGAACACTGAAGCTTTCTTT.

The chain is built from TRBV5-4 and TRBJ2-2; no clear D. The CDR3 is 13 amino acids. Germline-derived CDR1 and CDR2 are SGHNT and YYREEE (reference sequence). The germline V and J ends were trimmed by 4 bases and 6 bases, with 10 bases remaining between them. The CDR3 sequence: CASSLDPAGELFF. DNA for the CDR3: TGTGCCAGCAGCCTAGACCCTGCCGGGGAGCTGTTTTTT.

Worth noting for this clone: The junction departs from the called germline gene at one end, perhaps through a read error. The CDR3 is CAGSPQQGGLEETQYF. CDR3 bases: TGTGCCGGCTCACCACAACAGGGGGGATTGGAGGAGACCCAGTACTTC. V is TRBV18 and J is TRBJ2-5, with TRBD1 matching over 8 bases. The CDR3 covers 16 residues. Germline CDR1 KGHSH, CDR2 LQKENI.

This clone was seen once. This rearrangement joins TRBV15 to TRBJ2-1, with D tentatively TRBD1 (6 bases). CDR1 and CDR2 from the germline V gene are LNHNV and YYDKDF (reference sequence). CDR3 length: 16 residues. Trimming left V 1 base short and J 2 bases short, with 12 bases between. CDR3 loop: CATSRALGQPYNEQFF. The CDR3 DNA reads as TGTGCCACCAGCAGAGCCCTCGGACAGCCCTACAATGAGCAGTTCTTC.

This chain links TRBV2 with TRBJ1-4; tentatively, D is TRBD1 (6 bases). V was trimmed by 7 bases and J by 2 bases, leaving 17 bases between them. From germline, CDR1 is SNHLY and CDR2 FYNNEI. This CDR3 is built from 16 residues. CDR3 sequence: CASNLRGGQTNEKLFF. Here the CDR3 DNA reads TGTGCCAGCAACCTGAGGGGTGGACAGACTAATGAAAAACTGTTTTTT.

V and J are TRBV27 and TRBJ2-1, with 7 bases lining up with TRBD2. The CDR3 has 16 amino acids. V shed 6 bases and J 2 bases; nucleotides not matched to a gene: 10. Germline CDR1 reads MNHEY; CDR2 reads SMNVEV (reference sequence). The CDR3: CASRASGNQAYNEQFF. The CDR3 region has the DNA TGTGCCAGCAGAGCCAGCGGGAATCAAGCCTACAATGAGCAGTTCTTC.

This chain joins TRBV7-9 and TRBJ2-5; D is unresolved. CDR1 is SEHNR and CDR2 is FQNEAQ in the germline V gene (reference sequence). The CDR3 loop spans 13 amino acids. Trimming shortened V by 2 bases and J by 3 bases, and 7 bases separated the two germline ends. CDR3 in DNA: TGTGCCAGCAGCTTATCCCTAGAAGAGACCCAGTACTTC. It codes for CASSLSLEETQYF.

The chain uses TRBV19 and TRBJ1-5; D is unresolved. Germline V gene lookup returns CDR1 LNHDA and CDR2 SQIVND (reference sequence). V lost 2 bases and J 0 bases, leaving 8 bases between the germline ends. CDR3 length: 15 residues. The CDR3 region is CASSIRRSSNQPQHF. The CDR3 bases are TGTGCCAGTAGTATACGGAGGAGTAGCAATCAGCCCCAGCATTTT.